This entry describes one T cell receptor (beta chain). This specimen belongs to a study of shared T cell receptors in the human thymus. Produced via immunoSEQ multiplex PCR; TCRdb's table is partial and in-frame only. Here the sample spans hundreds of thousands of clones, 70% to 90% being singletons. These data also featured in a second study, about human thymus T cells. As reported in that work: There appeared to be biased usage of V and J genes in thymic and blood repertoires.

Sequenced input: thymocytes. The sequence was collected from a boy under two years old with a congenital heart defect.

CDR3 amino acids: CASSSPRDRDNQPQHF. The CDR3 nucleotides are TGTGCCAGCAGCTCACCCCGGGACAGGGACAATCAGCCCCAGCATTTT. The genes are TRBV7-9 and TRBJ1-5; 9 nucleotides align to TRBD1. V shed 4 bases, J shed 3 bases, and the junction held 7 bases outside the gene matches. Germline V CDR1 and CDR2: SEHNR, FQNEAQ (reference sequence). This CDR3 spans 16 amino acids.